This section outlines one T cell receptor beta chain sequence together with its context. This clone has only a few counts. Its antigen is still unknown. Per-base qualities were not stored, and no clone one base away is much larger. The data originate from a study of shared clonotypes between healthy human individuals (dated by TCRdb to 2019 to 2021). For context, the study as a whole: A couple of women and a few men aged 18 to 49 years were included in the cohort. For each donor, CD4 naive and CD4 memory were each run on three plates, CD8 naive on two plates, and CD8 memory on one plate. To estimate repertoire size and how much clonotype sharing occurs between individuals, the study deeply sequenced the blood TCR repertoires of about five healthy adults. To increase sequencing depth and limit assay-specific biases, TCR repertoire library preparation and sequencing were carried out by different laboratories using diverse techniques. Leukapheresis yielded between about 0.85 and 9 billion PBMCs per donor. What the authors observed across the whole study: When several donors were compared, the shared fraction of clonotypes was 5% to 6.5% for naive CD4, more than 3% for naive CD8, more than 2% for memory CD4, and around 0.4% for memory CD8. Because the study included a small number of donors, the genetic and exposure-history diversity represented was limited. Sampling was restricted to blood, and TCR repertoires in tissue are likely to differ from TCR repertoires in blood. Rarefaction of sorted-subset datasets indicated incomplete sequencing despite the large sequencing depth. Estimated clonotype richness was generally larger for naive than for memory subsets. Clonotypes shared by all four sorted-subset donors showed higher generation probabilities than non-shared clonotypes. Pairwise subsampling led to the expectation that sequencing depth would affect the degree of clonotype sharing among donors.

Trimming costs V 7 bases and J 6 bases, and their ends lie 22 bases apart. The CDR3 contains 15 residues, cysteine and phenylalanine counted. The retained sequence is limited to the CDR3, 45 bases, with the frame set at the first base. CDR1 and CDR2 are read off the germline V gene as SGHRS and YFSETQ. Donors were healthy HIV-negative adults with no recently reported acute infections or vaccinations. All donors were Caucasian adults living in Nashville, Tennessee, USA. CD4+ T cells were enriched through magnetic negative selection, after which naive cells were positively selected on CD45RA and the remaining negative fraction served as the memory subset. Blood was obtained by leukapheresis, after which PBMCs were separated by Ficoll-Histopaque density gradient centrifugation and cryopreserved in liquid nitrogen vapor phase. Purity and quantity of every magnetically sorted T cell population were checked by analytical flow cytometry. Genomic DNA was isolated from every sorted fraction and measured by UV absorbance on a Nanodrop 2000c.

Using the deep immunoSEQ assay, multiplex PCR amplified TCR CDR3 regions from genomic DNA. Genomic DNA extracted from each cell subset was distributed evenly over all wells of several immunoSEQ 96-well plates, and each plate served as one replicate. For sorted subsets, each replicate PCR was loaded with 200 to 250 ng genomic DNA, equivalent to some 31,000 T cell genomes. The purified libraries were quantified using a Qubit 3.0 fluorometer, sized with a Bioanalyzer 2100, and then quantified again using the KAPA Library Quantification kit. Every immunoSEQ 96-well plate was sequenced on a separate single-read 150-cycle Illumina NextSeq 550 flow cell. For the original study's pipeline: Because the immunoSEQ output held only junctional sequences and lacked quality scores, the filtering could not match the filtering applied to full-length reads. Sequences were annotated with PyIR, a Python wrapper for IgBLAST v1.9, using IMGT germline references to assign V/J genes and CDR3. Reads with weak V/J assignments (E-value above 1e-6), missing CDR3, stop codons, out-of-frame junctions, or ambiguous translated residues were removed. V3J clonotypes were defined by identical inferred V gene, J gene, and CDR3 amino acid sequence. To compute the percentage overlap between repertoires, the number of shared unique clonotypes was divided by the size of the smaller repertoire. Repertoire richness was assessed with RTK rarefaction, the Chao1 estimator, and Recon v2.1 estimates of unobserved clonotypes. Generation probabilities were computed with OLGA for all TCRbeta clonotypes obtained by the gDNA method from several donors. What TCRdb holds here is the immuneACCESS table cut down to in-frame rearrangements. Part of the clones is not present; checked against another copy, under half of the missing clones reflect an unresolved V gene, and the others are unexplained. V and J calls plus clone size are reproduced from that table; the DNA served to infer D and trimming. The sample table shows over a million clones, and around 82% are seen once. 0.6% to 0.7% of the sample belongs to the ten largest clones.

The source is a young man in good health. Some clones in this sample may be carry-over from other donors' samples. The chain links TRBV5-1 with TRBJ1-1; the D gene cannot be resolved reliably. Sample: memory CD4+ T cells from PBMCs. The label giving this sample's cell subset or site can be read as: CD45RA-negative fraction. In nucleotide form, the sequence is TGCGCCAGCTCAAACCCCCGAGGTTTTCAGGCTGAAGCTTTCTTT. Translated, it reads CASSNPRGFQAEAFF.